The entry below gives a single TCR beta chain sequence along with its context. Assignments of participants to cohorts depended upon their own reported clinical history. Using immunoSEQ multiplex PCR, the repertoire was profiled, and TCRdb retains in-frame clones only, with some absent. The table includes approximately 300,000 clones, around 86% detected once. The data are from a study of blood T cell repertoires in COVID-19. Study overall: The origin of the acute and convalescent COVID-19 samples was the United States, Italy and Spain. T cells, B-cell-depleted T cells, or PBMCs supplied cDNA or gDNA.

Germline V lookup: CDR1 LNHDA, CDR2 SQIVND (reference sequence). V lost 2 bases and J 8 bases, leaving 6 bases between the germline ends. This CDR3 spans 11 amino acids. The V gene is TRBV19, the J gene TRBJ1-1; D gene ambiguous. The sequenced material came from PBMCs or T cells enriched from blood (not recorded which). The receptor's source is a woman aged 18 to 35 who had recovered from COVID-19. The CDR3 sequence is CASSITREAFF. CDR3 in DNA: TGTGCCAGTAGTATAACTCGCGAAGCTTTCTTT.